This T cell receptor beta chain comes out of a study of regulatory T cells in long-lasting Graves disease. The authors built TCR beta libraries using iRepertoire HTBI primers and Arm-PCR of CDR3 regions. TCRdb processed the multiplex PCR reads anew with MiXCR; each CDR3 protein has one entry. The table records a few hundred thousand distinct CDR3 sequences, approximately 25% of them present only once. Time point denoted: persistent/refractory GD, antithyroid drugs over 5 years with positive TRAb. PBMCs were the source of the RNA used for TCR sequencing. This clonotype has ten or more counts. Sequenced here: peripheral blood mononuclear cells (PBMCs), sampled when the disease was refractory, from a patient treated with antithyroid drugs. This TCR was recovered from a woman aged 40 to 50 with Graves disease.

As DNA, the CDR3 is TGCAGTGCTAGAGATGGGCCAGCCTATGGCTACACCTTC. Its protein product is CSARDGPAYGYTF. This sequence joins TRBV20-1 and TRBJ1-2; D not resolved. Trimming stripped 0 bases from V and 4 bases from J, with 9 bases between. Germline V CDR1 and CDR2: DFQATT, SNEGSKA (reference sequence). This CDR3 spans 13 amino acids.